The 23 T cell receptor beta chains below were found in one sample sequenced in a study of Graves' ophthalmopathy and Graves' hyperthyroidism. Amplification of the TCR beta CDR3 regions used RNA transcripts (as template). Following a first-round RT-PCR that used HTBI primers, a second-round multiplex PCR was carried out. From the multiplex PCR reads, TCRdb called clonotypes with MiXCR, one entry per CDR3 protein. This table has roughly 380,000 distinct CDR3 sequences, roughly 15% appearing once. Sequencing was performed on peripheral blood. The receptors were sampled from a woman aged 18-35 years with stable Graves' hyperthyroidism.

Many counts were recorded for this clonotype. This chain uses TRBV20-1 with TRBJ2-7, with TRBD2 matching over 12 bases. The ends lost 1 base at V and 3 bases at J; junction bases unmatched: 7. The CDR3 has 16 residues. Germline-derived CDR1 and CDR2 are DFQATT and SNEGSKA (reference sequence). CDR3 sequence (DNA): TGCAGTGCTAGAGCGACTAGCGGGGGACCGATCTACGAGCAGTACTTC. Amino acid sequence: CSARATSGGPIYEQYF.

About this clonotype itself: The CDR3 carries no conserved terminal phenylalanine or tryptophan, so it likely arises from a read error. The V and J genes are TRBV24-1 and TRBJ2-7, with D perhaps being TRBD1 or TRBD2 (5 bases each). V gave up 7 bases and J gave up 0 bases, with 9 bases separating them. Germline CDR1 KGHDR, CDR2 SFDVKD. The CDR3 spans 13 residues. CDR3 sequence (DNA): TGTGCCACCAGCGGGGCCTACTCCTACGAGCAGTACTAC. It yields the protein CATSGAYSYEQYY.

This clonotype was seen at least ten times. The rearrangement uses TRBV24-1 and TRBJ1-5, with 8 bases matching TRBD1. CDR3 length equals 14 residues. The germline V gene encodes CDR1 KGHDR and CDR2 SFDVKD. The V and J ends lost 7 bases and 3 bases, in that order; junction bases with no gene match: 4. CDR3 residues: CATSAGGYNQPQHF. CDR3 in DNA: TGTGCCACCAGCGCAGGGGGCTACAATCAGCCCCAGCATTTT.

The chain's CDR3 is CASSLLTGESSYGYTF. CDR3 coding DNA: TGCGCCAGCAGCTTGTTGACAGGGGAGAGTAGCTATGGCTACACCTTC. The chain links TRBV5-1 to TRBJ1-2, with TRBD1 matching 8 bases. Trimming at V came to 1 base and at J to 4 bases, leaving 9 bases not matched to a gene. Germline V gives CDR1 SGHRS, CDR2 YFSETQ. The CDR3 is made up of 16 amino acids.

This clonotype was counted at least ten times. The rearrangement joins TRBV6-2 or TRBV6-3 to TRBJ2-4, with D perhaps given as TRBD1 or TRBD2 (6 bases each). V gave up 5 bases and J gave up 3 bases, with 14 bases separating them. The CDR3 sequence is 15 residues long. Germline values: CDR1 MNHEY, CDR2 SVGEGT. This CDR3 is CASSQPGGRKNIQYF. Here the CDR3 DNA reads TGTGCCAGCAGTCAACCCGGGGGCCGCAAAAACATTCAGTACTTC.

This clonotype has a count of ten or more. CDR3 sequence: CSASGGIKPQHF. The CDR3 DNA reads TGCAGTGCTAGTGGGGGGATCAAGCCCCAGCATTTT. This rearrangement joins TRBV20-1 to TRBJ1-5; possible D gene TRBD1, 5 bases. Germline CDR1 reads DFQATT; CDR2 reads SNEGSKA (reference sequence). The V gene lost 3 bases and the J gene lost 8 bases, with 11 bases spanning the gap. The CDR3 is 12 amino acids.

This clonotype has a count of ten or more. The chain employs TRBV5-1 and TRBJ2-7; 7 nucleotides agree with TRBD1. Germline V gene lookup returns CDR1 SGHRS and CDR2 YFSETQ. The ends lost 3 bases at V and 0 bases at J; junction bases unmatched: 6. The CDR3 loop spans 15 amino acids. The CDR3 DNA is TGCGCCAGCAGCTGGTCCCGGGACAGCTCCTACGAGCAGTACTTC. This encodes CASSWSRDSSYEQYF.

At least ten counts were recorded for this clonotype. The rearrangement joins TRBV28 to TRBJ2-7; D uncertain. Germline loops: CDR1 MDHEN, CDR2 SYDVKM. With 6 bases removed from V and 0 bases from J, the gap between germline ends came to 9 bases. This CDR3 has 13 amino acids. CDR3 amino acids: CASSLGFSYEQYF. The CDR3 DNA is TGTGCCAGCAGCTTGGGGTTCTCCTACGAGCAGTACTTC.

The DNA of the CDR3 is TGTGCCAGCAGCTTGCGGACACGCTCCTACGAGCAGTACTTC. Protein: CASSLRTRSYEQYF. The V and J genes are TRBV5-6 and TRBJ2-7; D is perhaps TRBD1 (5 bases). Looked up from germline, CDR1 is SGHDT and CDR2 is YYEEEE. V dropped 1 base and J dropped 0 bases, with 8 bases sitting between them. This CDR3 spans 14 amino acids.

There are many counts of this clonotype. CDR3 residues: CASSAGQGRWAYEQYF. The CDR3 bases are TGTGCCAGCAGCGCAGGACAGGGGCGCTGGGCCTACGAGCAGTACTTC. This chain connects TRBV5-7 to TRBJ2-7, with 9 bases aligning to TRBD1. TRBV5-7 is recorded as an ORF, its role being uncertain. V shed 4 bases, J shed 2 bases, and the junction held 10 bases outside the gene matches. The CDR3 has 16 residues.

To note about this clonotype: The CDR3 carries no conserved terminal phenylalanine or tryptophan, so it likely arises from a read error. The gene calls are TRBV7-2 and TRBJ2-5; tentatively, D is TRBD2 (5 bases). Germline V gene sequence: CDR1 SGHTA, CDR2 FQGNSA. The CDR3 spans 16 residues. Between the trimmed V and J ends, which lost 5 bases and 4 bases, there was a span of 20 bases. The CDR3 nucleotides are TGTGCCAGCAGCCCTTACAACCCCGGGATGGCAGAGACCCAGTACTTA. This gives the protein CASSPYNPGMAETQYL.

This clonotype was detected many times. The chain joins TRBV7-9 to TRBJ2-5; 8 positions match TRBD1. Germline assignment: CDR1 SEHNR and CDR2 FQNEAQ (reference sequence). V lost 3 bases, J lost 5 bases, and 5 bases stayed unmatched. This CDR3 is built from 14 residues. The CDR3 loop is CASSFGTGSETQYF. CDR3 coding DNA: TGTGCCAGCAGCTTTGGGACAGGATCCGAGACCCAGTACTTC.

The V gene is TRBV2, the J gene TRBJ2-5, with 12 nucleotides matching TRBD2. Losses at the gene ends were 3 bases for V and 2 bases for J; bases not matched to a gene: 7. CDR1 and CDR2 from the germline V gene are SNHLY and FYNNEI. CDR3 size: 17 residues. The CDR3 DNA sequence: TGTGCCAGCAGTGACGTTCGGCTAGCGGGAGGGCAAGAGACCCAGTACTTC. It specifies CASSDVRLAGGQETQYF.

In the case of this clonotype: At one boundary the junction diverges from the germline segment, which might be a read error. The chain couples TRBV2 to TRBJ1-1; perhaps TRBD1 as D (5 bases). Germline assignment: CDR1 SNHLY and CDR2 FYNNEI. This CDR3 region has 14 residues. The CDR3 loop is CASREEGRNTEAFF. The DNA of the CDR3 is TGTGCCAGCAGAGAAGAGGGACGGAACACTGAAGCTTTCTTT.

For this clonotype: A single base separates this from a much larger clone, so it may be a read error. The rearrangement joins TRBV12-3 or TRBV12-4 to TRBJ1-2; D is unresolved. Trimming pared 4 bases from V and 2 bases from J, leaving 8 bases between. The CDR3 spans 13 residues. CDR3 sequence reads: CASSWRQNYGYTF. The CDR3 DNA reads TGTGCCAGCAGTTGGCGGCAGAACTATGGCTACACCTTC.

The chain carries TRBV20-1 and TRBJ1-1; D perhaps matches TRBD1 (5 bases). CDR3 length equals 14 residues. The germline gives CDR1 DFQATT, CDR2 SNEGSKA (reference sequence). V dropped 3 bases and J dropped 1 base, with 12 bases sitting between them. The CDR3 nucleotides are TGCAGTGCTAGTCGAGGGACTCCGAACACTGAAGCTTTCTTT. Translating it yields CSASRGTPNTEAFF.

This clonotype has at least ten counts. The chain combines TRBV27 with TRBJ1-2, with TRBD1 matching 11 bases. V dropped 2 bases and J dropped 3; count of bases not matched to a gene: 2. Germline V lookup: CDR1 MNHEY, CDR2 SMNVEV (reference sequence). The CDR3 is made up of 15 amino acids. The CDR3 DNA reads as TGTGCCAGCAGTTTAGGGACAGGGGGGCACTATGGCTACACCTTC. This gives the protein CASSLGTGGHYGYTF.

The rearrangement links TRBV7-9 to TRBJ2-7; D is uncertain. The CDR3 runs 13 residues. Germline V gene lookup returns CDR1 SEHNR and CDR2 FQNEAQ (reference sequence). V lost 7 bases to trimming and J lost 5 bases, with 15 bases between them. CDR3 sequence reads: CASTSRQNNEQYF. The CDR3 DNA follows: TGTGCCAGCACCTCCAGGCAGAACAACGAGCAGTACTTC.

The rearrangement links TRBV7-3 to TRBJ2-5; 12 bases line up with TRBD2. The ends lost 11 bases at V and 4 bases at J; junction bases unmatched: 14. Per germline, CDR1 SGHTA and CDR2 FQGTGA. The CDR3 is made up of 16 amino acids. The CDR3 DNA reads TGTGCCGGGAGGACTAGCGGGGCCCTCACGGGAGAGACCCAGTACTTC. It codes for CAGRTSGALTGETQYF.

This clonotype was counted many times. The V and J genes are TRBV2 and TRBJ1-3; 7 bases map to TRBD1. This CDR3 has 16 residues. The germline V gene encodes CDR1 SNHLY and CDR2 FYNNEI. After removal of 4 bases from V and 0 bases from J, the junction contained 6 bases not matched to a gene. The DNA for the CDR3 is TGTGCCAGCAGTGCACCGGGACAGAGCTCTGGAAACACCATATATTTT. It encodes CASSAPGQSSGNTIYF. Supplemented by reference TRBV2 and TRBJ1-3, the full variable domain reads EPEVTQTPSHQVTQMGQEVILRCVPISNHLYFYWYRQILGQKVEFLVSFYNNEISEKSEIFDDQFSVERPDGSNFTLKIRSTKLEDSAMYFCASSAPGQSSGNTIYFGEGSWLTVV.

This clonotype showed up many times. The genes are TRBV6-1 and TRBJ1-1, with 8 bases that match TRBD1. The CDR3 sequence is 15 residues long. Germline V gene sequence: CDR1 MNHNS, CDR2 SASEGT. V was pared by 5 bases and J by 6 bases, with 11 bases of the junction left unmatched. The CDR3 is CASSTLKQGVAEAFF. In nucleotides, the CDR3 is TGTGCCAGCAGTACACTGAAACAGGGGGTCGCTGAAGCTTTCTTT.

The chain joins TRBV12-3 or TRBV12-4 to TRBJ1-1; D perhaps matches TRBD1 (5 bases). Trimming stripped 6 bases from V and 8 bases from J, with 19 bases between. This CDR3 spans 14 amino acids. The CDR3 region is CASSLREAPLEAFF. The CDR3, as DNA: TGTGCCAGCAGCCTCAGGGAGGCCCCCTTAGAAGCTTTCTTT.

CDR3 residues: CASSQEVVGPIYGYTF. The CDR3 nucleotides read TGCGCCAGCAGCCAAGAGGTGGTGGGACCTATTTATGGCTACACCTTC. The chain links TRBV4-1 to TRBJ1-2; D possibly corresponds to TRBD1 (5 bases). Trimming removed 0 bases at V and 5 bases at J, with 16 bases between. Germline CDR1 is MGHRA and CDR2 is YSYEKL. The CDR3 loop spans 16 amino acids.